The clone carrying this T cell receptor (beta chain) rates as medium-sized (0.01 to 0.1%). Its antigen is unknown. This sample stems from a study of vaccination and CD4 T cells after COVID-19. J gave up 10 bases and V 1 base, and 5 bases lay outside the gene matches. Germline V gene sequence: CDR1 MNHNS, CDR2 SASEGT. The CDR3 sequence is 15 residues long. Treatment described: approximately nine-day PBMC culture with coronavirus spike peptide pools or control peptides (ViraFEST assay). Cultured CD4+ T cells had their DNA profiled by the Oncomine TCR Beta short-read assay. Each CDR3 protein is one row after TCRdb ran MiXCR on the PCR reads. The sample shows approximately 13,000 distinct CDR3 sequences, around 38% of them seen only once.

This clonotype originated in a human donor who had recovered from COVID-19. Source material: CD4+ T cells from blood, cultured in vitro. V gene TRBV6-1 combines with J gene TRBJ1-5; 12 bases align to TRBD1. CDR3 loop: CASSEGGQGADPQHF. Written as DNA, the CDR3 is TGTGCCAGCAGTGAAGGGGGACAGGGGGCGGATCCCCAGCATTTT.